This T cell receptor beta chain was sequenced during a study of T cell repertoires in cytomegalovirus infection. Findings and limits, study-wide: In two of eight donors, the top clonotype was HLA-C-restricted CMV-specific.

The CDR3 loop spans 14 amino acids. The germline V and J ends were trimmed by 0 bases and 3 bases, with 8 bases remaining between them. Per the germline V gene, CDR1 is LGHNA and CDR2 is YSLEER. TCRdb reanalysed the reads using MiXCR and keeps one entry per CDR3 protein. The repertoire consists of about 69,000 distinct CDR3 sequences, with 25% to 30% occurring once and the leading ten covering roughly three fifths. Many counts were recorded for this clonotype. Its antigen is unidentified. This receptor was taken from a human donor in good health (CMV status not recorded). Some clones in this sample may be carry-over from other donors' samples. The specimen was CD8+ T cells from cultured PBMCs, collected from culture after CMV antigen stimulation. This chain connects TRBV4-3 to TRBJ1-2; possibly TRBD1 for D (6 bases). Here the CDR3 DNA reads TGCGCCAGCAGCCAAGAAACAGGGCACTATGGCTACACCTTC. Encoded protein: CASSQETGHYGYTF.